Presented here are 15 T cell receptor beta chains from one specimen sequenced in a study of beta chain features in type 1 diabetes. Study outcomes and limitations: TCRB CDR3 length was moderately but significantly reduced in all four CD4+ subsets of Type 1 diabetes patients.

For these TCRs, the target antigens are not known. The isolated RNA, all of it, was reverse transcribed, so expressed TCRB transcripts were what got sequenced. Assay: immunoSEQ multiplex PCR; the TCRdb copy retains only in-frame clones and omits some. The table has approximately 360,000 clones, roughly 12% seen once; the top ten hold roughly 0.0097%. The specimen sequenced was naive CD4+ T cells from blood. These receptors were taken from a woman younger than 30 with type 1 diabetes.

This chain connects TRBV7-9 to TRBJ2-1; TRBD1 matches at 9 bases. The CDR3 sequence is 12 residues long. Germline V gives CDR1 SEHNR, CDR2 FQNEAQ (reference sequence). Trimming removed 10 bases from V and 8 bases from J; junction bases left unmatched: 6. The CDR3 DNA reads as TGTGCCAACGGACAGGGGATCCATGAGCAGTTCTTC. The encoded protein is CANGQGIHEQFF.

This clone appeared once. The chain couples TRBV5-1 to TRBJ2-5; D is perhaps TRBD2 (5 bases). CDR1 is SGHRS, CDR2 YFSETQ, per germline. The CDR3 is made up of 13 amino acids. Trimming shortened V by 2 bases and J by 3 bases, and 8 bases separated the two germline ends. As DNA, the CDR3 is TGCGCCAGCAGCTTATTGGGAGAAGAGACCCAGTACTTC. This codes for CASSLLGEETQYF.

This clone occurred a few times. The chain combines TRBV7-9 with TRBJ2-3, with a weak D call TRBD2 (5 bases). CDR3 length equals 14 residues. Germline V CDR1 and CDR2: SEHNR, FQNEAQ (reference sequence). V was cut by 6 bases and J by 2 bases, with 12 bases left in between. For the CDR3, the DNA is TGTGCCAGCAGAGGCGGGCCATACACAGATACGCAGTATTTT. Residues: CASRGGPYTDTQYF. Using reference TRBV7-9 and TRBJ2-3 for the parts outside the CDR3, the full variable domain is DTGVSQNPRHKITKRGQNVTFRCDPISEHNRLYWYRQTLGQGPEFLTYFQNEAQLEKSRLLSDRFSAERPKGSFSTLEIQRTEQGDSAMYLCASRGGPYTDTQYFGPGTRLTVL.

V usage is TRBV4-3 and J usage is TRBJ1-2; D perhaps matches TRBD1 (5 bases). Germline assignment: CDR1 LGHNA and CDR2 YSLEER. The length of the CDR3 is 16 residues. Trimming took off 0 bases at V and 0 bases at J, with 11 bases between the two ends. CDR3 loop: CASSQETEGANYGYTF. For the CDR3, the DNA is TGCGCCAGCAGCCAAGAAACCGAAGGGGCTAACTATGGCTACACCTTC.

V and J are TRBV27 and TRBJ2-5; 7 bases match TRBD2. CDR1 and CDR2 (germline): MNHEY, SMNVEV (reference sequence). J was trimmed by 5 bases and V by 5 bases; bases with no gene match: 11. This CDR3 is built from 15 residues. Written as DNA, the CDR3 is TGTGCCAGCAGTCACCGATGGGACTACTGGGAGACCCAGTACTTC. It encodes CASSHRWDYWETQYF.

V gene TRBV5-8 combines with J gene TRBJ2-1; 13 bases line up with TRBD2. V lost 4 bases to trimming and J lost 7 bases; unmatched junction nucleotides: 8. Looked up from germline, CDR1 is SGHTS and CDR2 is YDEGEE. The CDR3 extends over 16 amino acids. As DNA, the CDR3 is TGTGCCAGCAGCCCCTGGACTAGCGGGAGCCGTAATGAGCAGTTCTTC. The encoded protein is CASSPWTSGSRNEQFF.

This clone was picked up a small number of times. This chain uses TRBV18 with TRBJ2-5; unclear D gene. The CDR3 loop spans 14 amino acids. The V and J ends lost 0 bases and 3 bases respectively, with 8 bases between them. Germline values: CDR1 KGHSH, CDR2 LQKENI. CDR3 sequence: CASSPPPGKETQYF. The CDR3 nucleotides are TGTGCCAGCTCACCACCGCCAGGCAAAGAGACCCAGTACTTC.

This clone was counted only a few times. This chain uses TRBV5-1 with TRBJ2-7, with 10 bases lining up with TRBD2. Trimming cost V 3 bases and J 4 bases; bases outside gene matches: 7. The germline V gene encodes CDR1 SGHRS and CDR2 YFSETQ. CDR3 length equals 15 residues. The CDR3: CASSSVRTSGYEQYF. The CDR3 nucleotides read TGCGCCAGCAGCTCTGTTAGGACTAGCGGATACGAGCAGTACTTC.

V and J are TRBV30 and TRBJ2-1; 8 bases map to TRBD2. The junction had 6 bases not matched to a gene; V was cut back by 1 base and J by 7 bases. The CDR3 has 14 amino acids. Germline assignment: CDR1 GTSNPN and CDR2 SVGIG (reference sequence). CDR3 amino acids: CAWSGGGRSNEQFF. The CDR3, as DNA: TGTGCCTGGAGTGGGGGCGGGAGGAGTAATGAGCAGTTCTTC.

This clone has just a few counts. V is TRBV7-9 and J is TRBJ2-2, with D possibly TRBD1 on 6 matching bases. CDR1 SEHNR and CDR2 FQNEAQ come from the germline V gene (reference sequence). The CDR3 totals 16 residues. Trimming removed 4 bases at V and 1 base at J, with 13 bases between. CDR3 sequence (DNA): TGTGCCAGCAGCTACGAACAGGGCTTGAACACCGGGGAGCTGTTTTTT. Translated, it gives CASSYEQGLNTGELFF. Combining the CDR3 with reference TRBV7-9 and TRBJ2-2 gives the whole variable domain DTGVSQNPRHKITKRGQNVTFRCDPISEHNRLYWYRQTLGQGPEFLTYFQNEAQLEKSRLLSDRFSAERPKGSFSTLEIQRTEQGDSAMYLCASSYEQGLNTGELFFGEGSRLTVL.

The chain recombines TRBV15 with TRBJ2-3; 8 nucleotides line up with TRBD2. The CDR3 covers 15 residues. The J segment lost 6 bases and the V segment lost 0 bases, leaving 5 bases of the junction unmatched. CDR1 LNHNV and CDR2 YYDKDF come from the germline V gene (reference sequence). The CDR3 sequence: CATSRDRSGSDTQYF. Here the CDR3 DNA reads TGTGCCACCAGCAGAGATCGGAGCGGGAGCGATACGCAGTATTTT.

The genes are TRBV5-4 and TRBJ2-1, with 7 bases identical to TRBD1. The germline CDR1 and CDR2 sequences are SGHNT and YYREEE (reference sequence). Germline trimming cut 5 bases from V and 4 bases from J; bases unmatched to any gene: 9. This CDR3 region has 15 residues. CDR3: CASSTRDRRYNEQFF. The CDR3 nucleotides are TGTGCCAGCAGTACCCGGGACAGAAGGTACAATGAGCAGTTCTTC.

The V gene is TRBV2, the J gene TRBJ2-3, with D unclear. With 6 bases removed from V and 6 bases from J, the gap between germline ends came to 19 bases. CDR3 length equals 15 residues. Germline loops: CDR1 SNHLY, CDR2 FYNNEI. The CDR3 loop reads CASSRRGPSKDTQYF. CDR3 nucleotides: TGTGCCAGCAGCAGACGCGGCCCCTCCAAGGATACGCAGTATTTT.

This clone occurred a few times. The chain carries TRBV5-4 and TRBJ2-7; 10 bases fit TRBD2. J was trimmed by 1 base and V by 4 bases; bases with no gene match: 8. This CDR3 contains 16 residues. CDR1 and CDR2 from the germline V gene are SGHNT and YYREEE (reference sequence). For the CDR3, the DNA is TGTGCCAGCAGCGGGACCCCTAGCGGGAGATCCTACGAGCAGTACTTC. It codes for CASSGTPSGRSYEQYF.

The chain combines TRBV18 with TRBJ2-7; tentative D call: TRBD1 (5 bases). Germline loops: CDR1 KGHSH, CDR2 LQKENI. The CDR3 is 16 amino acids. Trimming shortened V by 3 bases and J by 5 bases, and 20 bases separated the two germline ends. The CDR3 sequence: CASSPFSDKAFDEQYF. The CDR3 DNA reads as TGTGCCAGCTCACCTTTCTCGGACAAGGCTTTCGACGAGCAGTACTTC. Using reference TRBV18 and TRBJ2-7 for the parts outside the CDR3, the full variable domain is NAGVMQNPRHLVRRRGQEARLRCSPMKGHSHVYWYRQLPEEGLKFMVYLQKENIIDESGMPKERFSAEFPKEGPSILRIQQVVRGDSAAYFCASSPFSDKAFDEQYFGPGTRLTVT.